The 8 T cell receptor beta chains below all came from one sample that was sequenced in a study of cytomegalovirus exposure and HLA in healthy donors. PCR employed 60 Vbeta and 13 Jbeta primers. Sequencing used immunoSEQ multiplex PCR; TCRdb keeps in-frame clones, though not all of them. The profile shows about 180,000 clones, approximately 84% of them singletons. The sequencing sample was made of PBMCs. The receptors shown here come from a man aged 25 to 45 in good health and CMV-seronegative.

The rearrangement joins TRBV11-3 to TRBJ1-1, with D tentatively TRBD1 (5 bases). Per the germline V gene, CDR1 is SGHNT and CDR2 is YENEEA. V was cut by 4 bases and J by 0 bases, with 27 bases left in between. CDR3 length: 20 amino acids. This CDR3 reads CASSSPPGQDGGYMNTEAFF. CDR3 nucleotide sequence: TGTGCCAGCAGCTCTCCTCCGGGGCAGGATGGGGGGTATATGAACACTGAAGCTTTCTTT.

The chain is built from TRBV7-2 and TRBJ2-3; no clear D. Germline V lookup: CDR1 SGHTA, CDR2 FQGNSA. Trimming took off 1 base at V and 6 bases at J, with 14 bases between the two ends. CDR3 length: 15 amino acids. The DNA for the CDR3 is TGTGCCAGCAGCTTAGGCTCTACTGCGATGGATACGCAGTATTTT. Amino acids: CASSLGSTAMDTQYF.

The chain uses TRBV6-5 and TRBJ1-2; D might be TRBD1 (5 bases). The CDR3 is 14 residues long. The V end lost 6 bases, the J end lost 1 base, and 12 bases lay between the germline ends. Per the germline V gene, CDR1 is MNHEY and CDR2 is SVGAGI. The chain's CDR3 is CASRGGGLNYGYTF. CDR3 in DNA: TGTGCCAGCAGGGGGGGAGGACTTAACTATGGCTACACCTTC.

The CDR3 DNA reads TGTGCCAGCAGCGTACAAGGAGGTCTAGGCTACGAGCAGTACTTC. It yields the protein CASSVQGGLGYEQYF. The chain joins TRBV9 to TRBJ2-7, with D perhaps matching TRBD2 (5 bases). Trimming removed 1 base from V and 3 bases from J, with 14 bases in between. In germline, CDR1 is SGDLS, CDR2 YYNGEE. The CDR3 length is 15 residues.

The rearrangement joins TRBV6-5 to TRBJ2-7; D remains ambiguous. The CDR3 has 15 residues. Germline loops: CDR1 MNHEY, CDR2 SVGAGI. Trimming cost V 0 bases and J 4 bases, with 13 bases left between them. DNA for the CDR3: TGTGCCAGCAGTTACTCGATTACAGCCGAGTACGAGCAGTACTTC. Protein product: CASSYSITAEYEQYF.

This chain connects TRBV18 to TRBJ2-1; tentatively, D is TRBD2 (6 bases). This CDR3 spans 11 amino acids. V lost 3 bases to trimming and J lost 10 bases, with 7 bases between them. Germline V gene lookup returns CDR1 KGHSH and CDR2 LQKENI. CDR3 residues: CASSPAGEQFF. CDR3 sequence (DNA): TGTGCCAGCTCACCTGCGGGAGAGCAGTTCTTC.

This clone has only one observation. The chain recombines TRBV7-2 with TRBJ1-6; 7 nucleotides match TRBD1. The V segment lost 7 bases and the J segment 11 bases; nucleotides outside the gene matches: 17. Germline-derived CDR1 and CDR2 are SGHTA and FQGNSA. This CDR3 has 16 amino acids. This CDR3 reads CASNFRVWDSITPLHF. The DNA of the CDR3 is TGTGCCAGCAACTTCCGGGTCTGGGACAGTATTACACCCCTCCACTTT.

This clone was seen more than once but under ten times. The chain joins TRBV5-1 to TRBJ1-6, with 9 bases identical to TRBD1. V lost 2 bases, J lost 0 bases, and 3 bases stayed unmatched. Looked up from germline, CDR1 is SGHRS and CDR2 is YFSETQ. The CDR3 spans 17 residues. The CDR3: CASSLQGARSYNSPLHF. CDR3 nucleotide sequence: TGCGCCAGCAGCTTACAGGGGGCGCGCTCCTATAATTCACCCCTCCACTTT.